A selection of T cell receptor beta chains follows, all from one sample in a study of CD8+ T cells in alopecia areata. Generated by immunoSEQ multiplex PCR, the TCRdb table keeps only in-frame clones and is missing some. This table has roughly 150,000 clones, 40% to 50% appearing once. The sample consisted of CD4+ T cells sorted from blood. The receptors were sampled from a human donor with alopecia areata. The CDR3 runs from the conserved cysteine through the conserved F or W. D genes are given only for firm matches. Only part of the rows carry a size: once, few, many, or a class if the clone is expanded.

v_call	d_call	j_call	clone_size	cdr3_aa	cdr3_nt
TRBV29-1	TRBD1	TRBJ2-7	.	CSVLQGASSYEQYF	TGCAGCGTCCTACAGGGGGCTAGCTCCTACGAGCAGTACTTC
TRBV29-1	TRBD1	TRBJ2-2	few	CSVQGQGSVNTGELFF	TGCAGCGTTCAGGGACAGGGCTCTGTTAACACCGGGGAGCTGTTTTTT
TRBV4-1	.	TRBJ2-1	few	CASSPDSYNEQFF	TGCGCCAGCAGCCCGGACAGCTACAATGAGCAGTTCTTC
TRBV19	TRBD1	TRBJ1-2	few	CASSYLERTGYGYTF	TGTGCCAGTAGTTACCTCGAACGGACAGGGTATGGCTACACCTTC
TRBV30	.	TRBJ2-1	.	CAWSHGGISNEQFF	TGTGCCTGGAGTCATGGCGGGATCAGCAATGAGCAGTTCTTC
TRBV5-1	.	TRBJ1-2	.	CASSSVPGYGYTF	TGCGCCAGCAGCTCAGTACCAGGCTATGGCTACACCTTC
TRBV12-5	.	TRBJ2-2	once	CASARTTGELFF	TGTGCTAGTGCCAGGACCACCGGGGAGCTGTTTTTT
TRBV29-1	.	TRBJ2-7	.	CSVGDSREQYF	TGCAGCGTTGGGGATTCACGGGAGCAGTACTTC
TRBV5-1	TRBD2	TRBJ2-5	.	CASSLGAGVNQETQYF	TGCGCCAGCAGCTTGGGAGCGGGGGTAAACCAAGAGACCCAGTACTTC
TRBV5-1	.	TRBJ2-1	.	CASSLGQTSDEQFF	TGCGCCAGCAGCTTGGGACAGACGAGCGATGAGCAGTTCTTC
TRBV29-1	.	TRBJ1-3	.	CSVEAYSGNTIYF	TGCAGCGTTGAAGCCTACTCTGGAAACACCATATATTTT
TRBV19	TRBD2	TRBJ2-1	.	CASSSGSGRPYKLF	TGTGCCAGTAGTTCTGGGAGCGGGAGGCCCTACAAGCTCTTC
TRBV27	.	TRBJ2-7	.	CASSSNGGPSYEQYF	TGTGCCAGCAGTTCGAACGGGGGACCCTCCTACGAGCAGTACTTC
TRBV29-1	.	TRBJ2-7	.	CSAQGVAGSSYEQYF	TGCAGCGCTCAGGGGGTAGCGGGATCCTCCTACGAGCAGTACTTC
TRBV4-1	.	TRBJ2-5	few	CASSQGTGNPETQYF	TGCGCCAGCAGCCAAGGAACAGGGAACCCAGAGACCCAGTACTTC
TRBV9	.	TRBJ2-7	few	CASSRVDRNLYEQYF	TGTGCCAGCAGCCGAGTCGACAGGAACTTATACGAGCAGTACTTC
TRBV6-6	TRBD2	TRBJ2-3	few	CASSYSNTGGADTQYF	TGTGCCAGCAGTTACTCTAATACGGGAGGGGCAGATACGCAGTATTTT
TRBV4-1	.	TRBJ2-5	.	CASSLGEGSTQETQYF	TGCGCCAGCAGCCTCGGCGAGGGCTCCACGCAAGAGACCCAGTACTTC
TRBV30	.	TRBJ1-6	.	CAWSVDVNNSPLHF	TGTGCCTGGAGTGTAGACGTTAATAATTCACCCCTCCACTTT
TRBV6-1	.	TRBJ2-7	.	CASSESPTGTISYEQYF	TGTGCCAGCAGTGAATCCCCGACAGGGACTATTTCCTACGAGCAGTACTTC
TRBV15	.	TRBJ2-3	.	CATKVVNTDTQYF	TGTGCCACCAAGGTGGTAAACACAGATACGCAGTATTTT
TRBV29-1	.	TRBJ1-1	.	CSAQRGGGNTEAFF	TGCAGCGCCCAGCGGGGGGGCGGTAACACTGAAGCTTTCTTT
TRBV5-8	.	TRBJ2-3	.	CASSLGQSTDTQYF	TGTGCCAGCAGCTTGGGACAGAGCACAGATACGCAGTATTTT
TRBV5-5	.	TRBJ2-3	.	CASSQDLSGGTDTQYF	TGTGCCAGCAGCCAAGATCTTAGCGGTGGCACAGATACGCAGTATTTT
TRBV30	.	TRBJ1-1	.	CAWSGSGWNTEAFF	TGTGCCTGGAGTGGATCTGGATGGAACACTGAAGCTTTCTTT
TRBV7-9	.	TRBJ2-7	.	CASSDISEQYF	TGTGCCAGCAGCGACATTAGCGAGCAGTACTTC
TRBV30	TRBD2	TRBJ2-7	.	CAWSVGRIGEQYF	TGTGCCTGGAGTGTCGGGAGGATCGGCGAGCAGTACTTC
TRBV15	.	TRBJ1-3	.	CATRGWGYTIYF	TGTGCCACCAGGGGATGGGGATACACCATATATTTT
TRBV5-1	.	TRBJ2-3	.	CASSFTPPDTQYF	TGCGCCAGCAGCTTTACCCCCCCAGATACGCAGTATTTT
TRBV30	TRBD1	TRBJ2-5	.	CAWSVGQGARETQYF	TGTGCCTGGAGTGTGGGGCAGGGGGCAAGGGAGACCCAGTACTTC
TRBV9	.	TRBJ2-1	.	CASEETGTSEQFF	TGTGCCAGCGAAGAGACTGGCACCAGTGAGCAGTTCTTC
TRBV18	.	TRBJ2-5	.	CASSGKETQYF	TGTGCCAGCTCCGGCAAAGAGACCCAGTACTTC
TRBV15	.	TRBJ1-5	.	CATSRVGGSDQPQHF	TGTGCCACCAGCAGAGTTGGGGGTTCTGATCAGCCCCAGCATTTT
TRBV7-3	.	TRBJ1-1	.	CASSTQPLGTEAFF	TGTGCCAGCAGCACCCAGCCCTTGGGCACTGAAGCTTTCTTT
TRBV29-1	.	TRBJ2-7	.	CSVGYNLAGYEQYF	TGCAGCGTTGGTTACAACCTCGCCGGGTACGAGCAGTACTTC
TRBV7-2	TRBD1	TRBJ2-1	few	CASSFDRANEQFF	TGTGCCAGCAGCTTTGACAGGGCCAATGAGCAGTTCTTC
TRBV29-1	TRBD2	TRBJ2-7	.	CSVESGLAGAAYEQYF	TGCAGCGTTGAATCTGGCCTAGCGGGGGCAGCCTACGAGCAGTACTTC